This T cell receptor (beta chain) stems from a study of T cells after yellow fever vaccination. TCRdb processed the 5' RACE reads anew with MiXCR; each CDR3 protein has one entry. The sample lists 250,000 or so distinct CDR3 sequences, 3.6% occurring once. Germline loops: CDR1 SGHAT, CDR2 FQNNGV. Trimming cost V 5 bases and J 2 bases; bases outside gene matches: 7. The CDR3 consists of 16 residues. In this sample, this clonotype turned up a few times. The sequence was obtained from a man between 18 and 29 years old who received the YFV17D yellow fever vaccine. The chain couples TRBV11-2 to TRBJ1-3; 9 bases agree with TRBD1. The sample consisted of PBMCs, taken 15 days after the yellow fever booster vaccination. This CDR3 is CASSLSTGGPGNTIYF. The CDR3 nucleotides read TGTGCCAGCAGCCTATCTACAGGGGGCCCTGGAAACACCATATATTTT.